The rows below give T cell receptor beta chains drawn from one sample of a study of shared clonotypes between healthy human individuals. Generated by immunoSEQ multiplex PCR, the TCRdb table keeps only in-frame clones and is missing some. The sample records hundreds of thousands of clones, approximately 96% being singletons. The sequencing input was naive CD8+ T cells sorted from blood. The receptors here all came from a woman in her 30s in good health. Both conserved end residues are part of each CDR3. D genes are given only for firm matches. Clone size is shown for a subset of rows, as once, few, many or a class of expanded clone.

d_call	clone_size	j_call	v_call	cdr3_nt	cdr3_aa
TRBD2	-	TRBJ2-1	TRBV13	TGTGCCAGCAGCTTCCAGGGAGCGGGAGTTCCCTACAATGAGCAGTTCTTC	CASSFQGAGVPYNEQFF
-	-	TRBJ2-7	TRBV6-1	TGTGCCAGCAGTGAAGGAGTCAGAGGTTACGAGCAGTACTTC	CASSEGVRGYEQYF
-	-	TRBJ2-7	TRBV6-1	TGTGCCAGCACTGGACTCTCCTACGAGCAGTACTTC	CASTGLSYEQYF
TRBD1	-	TRBJ1-2	TRBV10-3	TGTGCCATCAGTGAACAGGGGCCGCTTTACTATGGCTACACCTTC	CAISEQGPLYYGYTF
-	-	TRBJ2-2	TRBV27	TGTGCCAGCAGTTTAACGACCAAGGGGGAGCTGTTTTTT	CASSLTTKGELFF
TRBD2	-	TRBJ2-1	TRBV11-2	TGTGCCAGCAGCTTATGGCTAGCGGGAGGGCCCCGCACCTACAATGAGCAGTTCTTC	CASSLWLAGGPRTYNEQFF
-	-	TRBJ2-1	TRBV15	TGTGCCACCAGCAGAGGTTATTACAATGAGCAGTTCTTC	CATSRGYYNEQFF
-	-	TRBJ2-5	TRBV28	TGTGCCAGCAGTTTTGGTGAGGGAGAGACCCAGTACTTC	CASSFGEGETQYF
-	-	TRBJ1-2	TRBV28	TGTGCCAGCAGTTTCCCGACGGGCTACACCTTC	CASSFPTGYTF
TRBD2	-	TRBJ2-7	TRBV6-1	TGTGCCAGCAGTGGAGCGGGAGTGGACGAGCAGTACTTC	CASSGAGVDEQYF
-	-	TRBJ1-4	TRBV5-4	TGTGCCAGCAGCCCGGAGGGAAGGAAACTGTTTTTT	CASSPEGRKLFF
-	-	TRBJ1-4	TRBV27	TGTGCCAGCAGTTTACGGTTAACTAATGAAAAACTGTTTTTT	CASSLRLTNEKLFF
-	-	TRBJ2-2	TRBV19	TGTGCAGGAGGTCGTGGAGGGCGTGCCACCGGGGAGCTGTTTTTT	CAGGRGGRATGELFF
-	-	TRBJ2-7	TRBV28	TGTGCCAGCAGTTTCTCGACGTACGAGCAGTACTTC	CASSFSTYEQYF
-	-	TRBJ2-7	TRBV29-1	TGCAGCGCCGGCGGGGGCGGGGGTCGATCCTACGAGCAGTACTTC	CSAGGGGGRSYEQYF
-	-	TRBJ1-4	TRBV28	TGTGCCAGCACTCCCCTAGGGGGGGAAGATGAAAAACTGTTTTTT	CASTPLGGEDEKLFF
-	-	TRBJ2-7	TRBV11-2	TGTGCCAGCAGCTTCGAACGGGGGGAGCAGTACTTC	CASSFERGEQYF
-	-	TRBJ1-5	TRBV10-2	TGCGCCAGCAGTGAGTTAGGGAATCAGCCCCAGCATTTT	CASSELGNQPQHF
TRBD2	-	TRBJ2-1	TRBV9	TGTGCCAGCAGCTTTAGCGGGAGGGCTGCGAATGAGCAGTTCTTC	CASSFSGRAANEQFF
TRBD2	-	TRBJ2-7	TRBV15	TGTGCCACCAGCACCGGGGGGGGAGTGGGCTACGAGCAGTACTTC	CATSTGGGVGYEQYF
-	-	TRBJ2-7	TRBV19	TGTGCCAGTAGTATTAGTTTGGGCGAGCAGTACTTC	CASSISLGEQYF
TRBD1	-	TRBJ2-5	TRBV4-1	TGCGCCAGCAGCCAGCCCTGGACAGGGGCCCAAGAGACCCAGTACTTC	CASSQPWTGAQETQYF
-	-	TRBJ1-5	TRBV30	TGTGCCTGGAGTAAGGGCAATCAGCCCCAGCATTTT	CAWSKGNQPQHF
-	-	TRBJ2-1	TRBV6-1	TGTGCCAGCAGTCTCAGCTACAATGAGCAGTTCTTC	CASSLSYNEQFF
-	-	TRBJ2-5	TRBV5-8	TGTGCCAGCAGCTTGCAGGGGGGGAGAGAGACCCAGTACTTC	CASSLQGGRETQYF
TRBD1	-	TRBJ2-5	TRBV4-1	TGCGCCAGCAGGCGATTCGACAGGGTGGGTAGGGAGCAGTACTTC	CASRRFDRVGREQYF
-	-	TRBJ2-3	TRBV4-1	TGCGCCAGCAGCCAGGGGGACACACTGCTCACAGATACGCAGTATTTT	CASSQGDTLLTDTQYF
-	-	TRBJ1-2	TRBV27	TGTGCCAGCAGTTTATCCGGAGGTTATGGCTACACCTTC	CASSLSGGYGYTF
-	once	TRBJ1-5	TRBV7-9	TGTGCCAGCAGCTCGTTCCTTGGGGGGGCACAACAGCCCCAGCATTTT	CASSSFLGGAQQPQHF